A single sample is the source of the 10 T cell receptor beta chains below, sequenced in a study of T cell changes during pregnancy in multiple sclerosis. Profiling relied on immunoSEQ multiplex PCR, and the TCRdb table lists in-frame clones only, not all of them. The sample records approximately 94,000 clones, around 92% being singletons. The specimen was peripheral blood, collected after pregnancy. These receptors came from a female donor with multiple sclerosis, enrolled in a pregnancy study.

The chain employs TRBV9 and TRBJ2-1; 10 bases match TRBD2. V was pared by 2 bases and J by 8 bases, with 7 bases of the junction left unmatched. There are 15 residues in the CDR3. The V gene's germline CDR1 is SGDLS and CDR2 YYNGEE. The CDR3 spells CASSVSSGSGDEQFF. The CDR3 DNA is TGTGCCAGCAGCGTTTCTAGCGGGAGTGGCGATGAGCAGTTCTTC.

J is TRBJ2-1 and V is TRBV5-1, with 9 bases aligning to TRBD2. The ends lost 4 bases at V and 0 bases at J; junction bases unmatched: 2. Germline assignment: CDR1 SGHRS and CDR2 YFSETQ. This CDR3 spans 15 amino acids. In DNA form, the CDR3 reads TGCGCCAGCAGCCTACTAGCGGGCTCCTACAATGAGCAGTTCTTC. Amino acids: CASSLLAGSYNEQFF.

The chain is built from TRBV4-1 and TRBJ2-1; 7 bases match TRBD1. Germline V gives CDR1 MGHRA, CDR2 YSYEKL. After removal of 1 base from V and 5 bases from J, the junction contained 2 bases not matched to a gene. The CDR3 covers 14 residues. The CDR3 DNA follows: TGCGCCAGCAGCCAAGGGGACAGAGACAATGAGCAGTTCTTC. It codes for CASSQGDRDNEQFF.

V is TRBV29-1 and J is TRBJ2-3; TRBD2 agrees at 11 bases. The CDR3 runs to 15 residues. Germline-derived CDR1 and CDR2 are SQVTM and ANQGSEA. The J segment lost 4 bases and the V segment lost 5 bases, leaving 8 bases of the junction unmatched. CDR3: CSVIIAGGRADTQYF. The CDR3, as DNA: TGCAGCGTTATTATAGCGGGAGGGCGCGCAGATACGCAGTATTTT.

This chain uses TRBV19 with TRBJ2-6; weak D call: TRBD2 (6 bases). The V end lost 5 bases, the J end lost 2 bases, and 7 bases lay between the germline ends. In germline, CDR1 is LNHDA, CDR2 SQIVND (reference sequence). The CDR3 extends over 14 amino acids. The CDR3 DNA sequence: TGTGCCAGTAGTTGGGGGGCTGGGGCCAACGTCCTGACTTTC. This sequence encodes CASSWGAGANVLTF.

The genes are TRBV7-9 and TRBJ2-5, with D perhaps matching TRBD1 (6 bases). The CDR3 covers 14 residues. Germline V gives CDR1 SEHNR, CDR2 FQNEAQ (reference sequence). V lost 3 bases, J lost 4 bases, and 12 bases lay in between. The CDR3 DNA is TGTGCCAGCAGCTTCCCTGGCAGGGGAGAGACCCAGTACTTC. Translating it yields CASSFPGRGETQYF.

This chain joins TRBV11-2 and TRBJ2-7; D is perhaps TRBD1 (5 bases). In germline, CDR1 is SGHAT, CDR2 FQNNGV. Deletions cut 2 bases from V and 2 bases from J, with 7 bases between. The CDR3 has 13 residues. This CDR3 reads CASSLRQTYEQYF. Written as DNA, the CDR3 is TGTGCCAGCAGCTTACGACAGACCTACGAGCAGTACTTC.

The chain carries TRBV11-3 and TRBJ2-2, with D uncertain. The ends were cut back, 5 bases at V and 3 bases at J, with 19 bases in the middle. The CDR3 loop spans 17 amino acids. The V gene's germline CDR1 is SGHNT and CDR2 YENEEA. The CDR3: CASSTYLHVADTGELFF. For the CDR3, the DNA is TGTGCCAGCAGCACCTACCTACACGTCGCGGACACCGGGGAGCTGTTTTTT.

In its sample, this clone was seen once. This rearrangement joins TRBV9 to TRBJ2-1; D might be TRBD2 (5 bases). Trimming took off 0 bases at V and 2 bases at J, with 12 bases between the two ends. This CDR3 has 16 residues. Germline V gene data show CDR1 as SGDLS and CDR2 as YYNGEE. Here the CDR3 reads CASSVVGSGTYNEQFF. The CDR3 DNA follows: TGTGCCAGCAGCGTAGTTGGGTCGGGGACCTACAATGAGCAGTTCTTC.

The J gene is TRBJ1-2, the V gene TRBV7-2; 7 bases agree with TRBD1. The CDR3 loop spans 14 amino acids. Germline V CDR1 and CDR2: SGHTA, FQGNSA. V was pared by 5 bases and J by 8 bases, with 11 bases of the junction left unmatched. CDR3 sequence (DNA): TGTGCCAGCAGCACAATTCACAGGGGCGGGGGCTACACCTTC. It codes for CASSTIHRGGGYTF.